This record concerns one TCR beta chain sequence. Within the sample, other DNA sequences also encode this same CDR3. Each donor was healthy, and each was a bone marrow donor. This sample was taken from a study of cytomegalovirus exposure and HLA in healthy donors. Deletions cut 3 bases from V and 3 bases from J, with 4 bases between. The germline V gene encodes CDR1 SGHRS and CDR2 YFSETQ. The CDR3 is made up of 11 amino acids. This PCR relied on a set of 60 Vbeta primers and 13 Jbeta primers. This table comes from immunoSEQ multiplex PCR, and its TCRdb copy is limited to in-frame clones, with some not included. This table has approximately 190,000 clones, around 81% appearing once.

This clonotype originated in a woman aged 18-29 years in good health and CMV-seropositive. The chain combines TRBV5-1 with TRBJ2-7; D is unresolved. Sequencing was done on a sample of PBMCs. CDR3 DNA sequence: TGCGCCAGCAGCTCTAGCTACGAGCAGTACTTC. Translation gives CASSSSYEQYF. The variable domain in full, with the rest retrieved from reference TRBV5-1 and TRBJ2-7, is KAGVTQTPRYLIKTRGQQVTLSCSPISGHRSVSWYQQTPGQGLQFLFEYFSETQRNKGNFPGRFSGRQFSNSRSEMNVSTLELGDSALYLCASSSSYEQYFGPGTRLTVT.